A single sample gave rise to the 16 T cell receptor beta chains below, sequenced in a study of cytomegalovirus exposure and HLA in healthy donors. Primers for the PCR totalled 60 Vbeta and 13 Jbeta. Measured with immunoSEQ multiplex PCR; TCRdb has only the in-frame clones, and not every one. This listing includes about 160,000 clones. The material sequenced was PBMCs. These receptors were collected from a woman aged 60 to 75 in good health and CMV-seronegative.

The CDR3 bases are TGTGCCTGGGATGAAGGGCAGGGTGAAGCTTTCTTT. Protein product: CAWDEGQGEAFF. The rearrangement uses TRBV30 and TRBJ1-1; TRBD1 might be the D (5 bases). The CDR3 sequence is 12 residues long. Germline V gene lookup returns CDR1 GTSNPN and CDR2 SVGIG (reference sequence). V gave up 5 bases and J gave up 7 bases, with 14 bases separating them.

The chain links TRBV5-1 to TRBJ1-1; 7 bases are shared with TRBD1. Looked up from germline, CDR1 is SGHRS and CDR2 is YFSETQ. The V segment lost 3 bases and the J segment 1 base; nucleotides outside the gene matches: 9. The CDR3 sequence is 16 residues long. The chain's CDR3 is CASSSPYRGGNTEAFF. In DNA, the CDR3 is TGCGCCAGCAGCTCGCCGTACAGGGGCGGGAACACTGAAGCTTTCTTT.

The rearrangement links TRBV9 to TRBJ1-1; D is undetermined. The CDR3 extends over 14 amino acids. V was pared by 3 bases and J by 1 base, with 10 bases between. Germline V CDR1 and CDR2: SGDLS, YYNGEE. CDR3 nucleotide sequence: TGTGCCAGCAGCGCCGCGGGCCAGAACACTGAAGCTTTCTTT. Protein product: CASSAAGQNTEAFF.

This chain uses TRBV9 with TRBJ1-6; D ambiguous. The CDR3 sequence is 12 residues long. Germline CDR1 is SGDLS and CDR2 is YYNGEE. Trimming removed 4 bases from V and 14 bases from J, with 13 bases in between. CDR3 sequence reads: CASSPGRGSLHF. The DNA for the CDR3 is TGTGCCAGCAGCCCCGGACGGGGTTCCCTCCACTTT.

This sequence joins TRBV5-4 and TRBJ1-4, with TRBD1 identical over 8 bases. The germline V gene encodes CDR1 SGHNT and CDR2 YYREEE (reference sequence). J was trimmed by 3 bases and V by 5 bases; bases with no gene match: 6. CDR3 size: 15 residues. CDR3 bases: TGTGCCAGCAGGGGGGGGACAGGCCCTAATGAAAAACTGTTTTTT. Translating it yields CASRGGTGPNEKLFF.

V usage is TRBV10-3 and J usage is TRBJ1-2, with TRBD1 matching over 8 bases. The V gene's germline CDR1 is ENHRY and CDR2 SYGVKD. With 3 bases clipped from V and 7 bases from J, the junction kept 10 bases outside the gene matches. The CDR3 spans 15 residues. CDR3 protein: CAISEPGQAQGGYTF. CDR3 sequence (DNA): TGTGCCATCAGTGAACCGGGACAGGCACAAGGTGGCTACACCTTC.

This chain's CDR3 is CASSPPGRLSYNEQFF. Here the CDR3 DNA reads TGTGCCAGCAGCCCCCCCGGCAGGCTCTCCTACAATGAGCAGTTCTTC. This sequence joins TRBV5-6 and TRBJ2-1; D remains unclear. Per germline, CDR1 SGHDT and CDR2 YYEEEE. The length of the CDR3 is 16 residues. V was clipped by 4 bases and J by 0 bases, with 14 bases between them.

The J gene is TRBJ1-2, the V gene TRBV5-1; D is unresolved. Trimming cost V 4 bases and J 0 bases, with 10 bases left between them. Germline-derived CDR1 and CDR2 are SGHRS and YFSETQ. This CDR3 contains 14 residues. CDR3 sequence: CASSHPTTNYGYTF. In DNA form, the CDR3 reads TGCGCCAGCAGCCACCCGACAACTAACTATGGCTACACCTTC.

V usage is TRBV4-3 and J usage is TRBJ1-4; no clear D. V was cut by 0 bases and J by 3 bases, with 5 bases left in between. Germline-derived CDR1 and CDR2 are LGHNA and YSLEER. This CDR3 contains 14 residues. The CDR3 DNA follows: TGCGCCAGCAGCCAAGAGCGATCTAATGAAAAACTGTTTTTT. It yields the protein CASSQERSNEKLFF.

The chain recombines TRBV7-8 with TRBJ2-2; a weak D match, TRBD2 (6 bases). The CDR3 covers 14 residues. CDR1 and CDR2 (germline): SGHVS, FQNEAQ. V was trimmed by 1 base and J by 8 bases, leaving 11 bases between them. The chain's CDR3 is CASSLGAAGGELFF. The CDR3 nucleotides read TGTGCCAGCAGCTTAGGAGCGGCGGGAGGGGAGCTGTTTTTT.

Concerning this clone: A junction end diverges from the germline sequence, so it may reflect a read error. This rearrangement joins TRBV6-5 to TRBJ2-3; 8 nucleotides agree with TRBD2. Germline CDR1 is MNHEY and CDR2 is SVGAGI. The CDR3 runs to 13 residues. For the CDR3, the DNA is TGCGCCGCTAGCGGGTTTAGCACAGATACGCAGTATTTT. The encoded protein is CAASGFSTDTQYF.

V and J are TRBV18 and TRBJ1-4; 7 nucleotides line up with TRBD1. After removal of 1 base from V and 7 bases from J, the junction contained 9 bases not matched to a gene. This CDR3 is built from 16 residues. Germline values: CDR1 KGHSH, CDR2 LQKENI. CDR3 region: CASSPLQQGRSEKLFF. The DNA of the CDR3 is TGTGCCAGCTCACCACTCCAACAGGGGAGGAGTGAAAAACTGTTTTTT.

The chain links TRBV5-8 to TRBJ2-2, with 9 bases matching TRBD2. Germline V gene sequence: CDR1 SGHTS, CDR2 YDEGEE. This CDR3 has 16 residues. V dropped 10 bases and J dropped 4; count of bases not matched to a gene: 14. The CDR3 sequence: CAPARRLAASTGELFF. CDR3 in DNA: TGTGCCCCCGCTCGCCGACTAGCGGCCTCCACCGGGGAGCTGTTTTTT.

The CDR3 sequence is CASSPDRGSNSPLHF. CDR3 DNA: TGCGCCAGCAGCCCGGACAGGGGAAGTAATTCACCCCTCCACTTT. The rearrangement uses TRBV5-1 and TRBJ1-6, with 9 nucleotides matching TRBD1. Germline-derived CDR1 and CDR2 are SGHRS and YFSETQ. Trimming removed 4 bases from V and 6 bases from J; junction bases left unmatched: 5. The CDR3 covers 15 residues. The full variable domain, rest sourced from reference TRBV5-1 and TRBJ1-6, is KAGVTQTPRYLIKTRGQQVTLSCSPISGHRSVSWYQQTPGQGLQFLFEYFSETQRNKGNFPGRFSGRQFSNSRSEMNVSTLELGDSALYLCASSPDRGSNSPLHFGNGTRLTVT.

This rearrangement joins TRBV7-3 to TRBJ2-1; the D gene is possibly TRBD2 (5 bases). CDR3 size: 11 residues. Trimming removed 5 bases from V and 8 bases from J, with 7 bases in between. Germline V gene data show CDR1 as SGHTA and CDR2 as FQGTGA. The CDR3 sequence is CASSGGDEQFF. In DNA form, the CDR3 reads TGTGCCAGCAGCGGAGGCGATGAGCAGTTCTTC.

V gene TRBV6-5 combines with J gene TRBJ2-3; D may be TRBD2 (6 bases). The CDR3 contains 15 residues. The germline V gene encodes CDR1 MNHEY and CDR2 SVGAGI. Trimming removed 2 bases at V and 2 bases at J, with 11 bases between. This CDR3 reads CASSYGAGFTDTQYF. The CDR3 region has the DNA TGTGCCAGCAGTTACGGGGCGGGGTTCACAGATACGCAGTATTTT.